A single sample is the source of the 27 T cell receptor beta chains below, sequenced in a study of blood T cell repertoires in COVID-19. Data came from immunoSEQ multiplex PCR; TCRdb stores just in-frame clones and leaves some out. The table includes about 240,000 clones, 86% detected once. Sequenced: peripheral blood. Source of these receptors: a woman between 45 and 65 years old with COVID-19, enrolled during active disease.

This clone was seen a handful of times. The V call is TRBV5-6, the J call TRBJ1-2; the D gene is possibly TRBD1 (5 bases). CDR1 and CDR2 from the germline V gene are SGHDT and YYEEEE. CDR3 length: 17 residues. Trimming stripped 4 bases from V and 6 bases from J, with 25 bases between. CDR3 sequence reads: CASSKGGQRGSIDGYTF. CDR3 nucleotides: TGTGCCAGCAGCAAGGGAGGGCAGAGGGGTTCTATCGATGGCTACACCTTC.

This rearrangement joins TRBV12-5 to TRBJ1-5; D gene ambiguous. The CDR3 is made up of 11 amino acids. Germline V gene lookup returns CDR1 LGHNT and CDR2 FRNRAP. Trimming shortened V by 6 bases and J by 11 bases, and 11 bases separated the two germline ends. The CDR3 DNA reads TGTGCTAGTGGCCGCGGGGATACCCAGCATTTT. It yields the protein CASGRGDTQHF.

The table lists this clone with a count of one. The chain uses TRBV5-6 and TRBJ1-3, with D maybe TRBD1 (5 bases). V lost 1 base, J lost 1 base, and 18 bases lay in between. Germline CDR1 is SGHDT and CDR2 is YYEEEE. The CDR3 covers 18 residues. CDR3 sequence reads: CASSLSKSGDKSGNTIYF. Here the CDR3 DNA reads TGTGCCAGCAGCTTGAGCAAATCGGGGGATAAGTCTGGAAACACCATATATTTT. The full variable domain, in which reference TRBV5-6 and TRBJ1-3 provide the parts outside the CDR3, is DAGVTQSPTHLIKTRGQQVTLRCSPKSGHDTVSWYQQALGQGPQFIFQYYEEEERQRGNFPDRFSGHQFPNYSSELNVNALLLGDSALYLCASSLSKSGDKSGNTIYFGEGSWLTVV.

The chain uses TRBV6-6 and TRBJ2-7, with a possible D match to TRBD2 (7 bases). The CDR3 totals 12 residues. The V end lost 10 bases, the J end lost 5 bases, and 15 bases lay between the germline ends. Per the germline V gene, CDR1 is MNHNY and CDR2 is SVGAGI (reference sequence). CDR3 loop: CATGGAAHEQYV. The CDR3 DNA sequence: TGTGCCACTGGGGGGGCTGCCCACGAGCAGTACGTC.

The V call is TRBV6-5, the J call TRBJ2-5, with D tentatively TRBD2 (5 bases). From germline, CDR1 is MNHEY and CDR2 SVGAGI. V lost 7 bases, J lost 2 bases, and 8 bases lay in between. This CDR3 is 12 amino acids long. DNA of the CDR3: TGTGCCAGCAAGGACTTGCAAGAGACCCAGTACTTC. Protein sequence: CASKDLQETQYF.

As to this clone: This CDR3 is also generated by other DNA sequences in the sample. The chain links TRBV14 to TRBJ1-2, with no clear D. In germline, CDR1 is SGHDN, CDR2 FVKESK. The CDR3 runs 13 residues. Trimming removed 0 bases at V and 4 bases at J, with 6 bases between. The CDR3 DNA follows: TGTGCCAGCAGCCAAGATCGAGGCTATGGCTACACCTTC. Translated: CASSQDRGYGYTF.

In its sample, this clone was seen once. CDR3 in DNA: TGCGCCAGCAGCCTCCGACAGGGGGAGTTAAAGACCCAGTACTTC. Amino acids: CASSLRQGELKTQYF. J is TRBJ2-5 and V is TRBV5-1, with 9 bases that match TRBD1. V trimming: 4 bases; J trimming: 6 bases; junction bases outside the gene matches: 10. CDR1 and CDR2 from the germline V gene are SGHRS and YFSETQ. This CDR3 contains 15 residues. The full variable domain, with the rest looked up from reference TRBV5-1 and TRBJ2-5, is KAGVTQTPRYLIKTRGQQVTLSCSPISGHRSVSWYQQTPGQGLQFLFEYFSETQRNKGNFPGRFSGRQFSNSRSEMNVSTLELGDSALYLCASSLRQGELKTQYFGPGTRLLVL.

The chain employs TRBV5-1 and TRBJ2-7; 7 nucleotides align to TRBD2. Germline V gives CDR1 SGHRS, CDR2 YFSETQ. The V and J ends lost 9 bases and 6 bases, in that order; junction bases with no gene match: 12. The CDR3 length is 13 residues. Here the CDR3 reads CATKDREDGEQYF. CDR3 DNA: TGCGCCACCAAGGACCGGGAGGATGGCGAGCAGTACTTC.

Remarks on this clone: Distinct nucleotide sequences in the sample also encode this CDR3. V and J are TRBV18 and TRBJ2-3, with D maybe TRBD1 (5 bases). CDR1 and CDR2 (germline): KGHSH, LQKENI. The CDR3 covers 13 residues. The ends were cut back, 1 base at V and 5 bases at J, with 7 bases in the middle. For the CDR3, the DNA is TGTGCCAGCTCACCACTTAGGGGAGATACGCAGTATTTT. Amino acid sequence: CASSPLRGDTQYF.

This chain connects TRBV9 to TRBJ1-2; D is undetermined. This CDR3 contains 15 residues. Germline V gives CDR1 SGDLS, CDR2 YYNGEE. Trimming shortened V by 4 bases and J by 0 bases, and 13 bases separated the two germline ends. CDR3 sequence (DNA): TGTGCCAGCAGCCCCGGACTGTTGACTAACTATGGCTACACCTTC. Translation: CASSPGLLTNYGYTF. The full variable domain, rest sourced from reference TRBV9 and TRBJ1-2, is DSGVTQTPKHLITATGQRVTLRCSPRSGDLSVYWYQQSLDQGLQFLIQYYNGEERAKGNILERFSAQQFPDLHSELNLSSLELGDSALYFCASSPGLLTNYGYTFGSGTRLTVV.

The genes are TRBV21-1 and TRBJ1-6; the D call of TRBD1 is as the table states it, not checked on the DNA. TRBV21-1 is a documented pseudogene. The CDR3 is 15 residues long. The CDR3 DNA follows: TGTGCCAGCAGCAAAGGCCTGGAATGGGGCTCACCCCTCCACTTT. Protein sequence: CASSKGLEWGSPLHF.

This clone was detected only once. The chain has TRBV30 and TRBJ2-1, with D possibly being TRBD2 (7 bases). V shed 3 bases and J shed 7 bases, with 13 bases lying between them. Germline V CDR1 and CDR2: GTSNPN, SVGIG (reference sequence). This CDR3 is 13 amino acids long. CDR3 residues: CAWSGGQQNEQFF. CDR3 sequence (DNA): TGTGCCTGGAGCGGGGGGCAGCAAAATGAGCAGTTCTTC.

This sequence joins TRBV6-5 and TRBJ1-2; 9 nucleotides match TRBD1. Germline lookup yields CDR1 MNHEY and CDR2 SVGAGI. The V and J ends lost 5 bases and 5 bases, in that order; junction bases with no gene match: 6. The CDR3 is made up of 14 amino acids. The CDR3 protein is CASSIDRGFYGYTF. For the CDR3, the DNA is TGTGCCAGCAGTATTGACAGGGGGTTTTATGGCTACACCTTC.

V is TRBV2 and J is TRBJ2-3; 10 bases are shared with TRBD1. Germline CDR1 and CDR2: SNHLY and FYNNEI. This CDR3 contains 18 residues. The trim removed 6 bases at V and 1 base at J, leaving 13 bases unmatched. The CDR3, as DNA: TGTGCCAGCAGCCCCGGGACAGGGGCTAATTGGGGCACAGATACGCAGTATTTT. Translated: CASSPGTGANWGTDTQYF.

The CDR3 loop is CASSSRVDTEAFF. CDR3 in DNA: TGTGCCAGCAGCTCACGGGTGGACACTGAAGCTTTCTTT. The genes are TRBV7-2 and TRBJ1-1; no clear D gene. The CDR3 covers 13 residues. Germline CDR1 is SGHTA and CDR2 is FQGNSA. Between the trimmed V and J ends, which lost 4 bases and 3 bases, there was a span of 9 bases.

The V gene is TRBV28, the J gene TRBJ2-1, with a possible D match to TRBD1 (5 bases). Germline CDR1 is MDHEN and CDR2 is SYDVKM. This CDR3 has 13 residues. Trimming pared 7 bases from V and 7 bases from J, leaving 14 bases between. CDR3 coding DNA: TGTGCCAGCACCCCCGGCAGGGAAAATGAGCAGTTCTTC. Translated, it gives CASTPGRENEQFF. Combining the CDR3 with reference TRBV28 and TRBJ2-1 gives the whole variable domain DVKVTQSSRYLVKRTGEKVFLECVQDMDHENMFWYRQDPGLGLRLIYFSYDVKMKEKGDIPEGYSVSREKKERFSLILESASTNQTSMYLCASTPGRENEQFFGPGTRLTVL.

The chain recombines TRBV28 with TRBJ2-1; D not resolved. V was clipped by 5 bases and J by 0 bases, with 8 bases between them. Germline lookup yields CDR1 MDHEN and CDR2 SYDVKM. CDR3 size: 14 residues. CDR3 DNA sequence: TGTGCCAGCAGTACGATGAGCTCCTACAATGAGCAGTTCTTC. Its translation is CASSTMSSYNEQFF.

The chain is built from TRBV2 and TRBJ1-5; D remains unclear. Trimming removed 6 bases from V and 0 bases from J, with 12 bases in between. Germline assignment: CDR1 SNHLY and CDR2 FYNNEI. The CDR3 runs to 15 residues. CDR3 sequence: CASRRASNSNQPQHF. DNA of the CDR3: TGTGCCAGCAGGCGGGCATCCAATAGCAATCAGCCCCAGCATTTT.

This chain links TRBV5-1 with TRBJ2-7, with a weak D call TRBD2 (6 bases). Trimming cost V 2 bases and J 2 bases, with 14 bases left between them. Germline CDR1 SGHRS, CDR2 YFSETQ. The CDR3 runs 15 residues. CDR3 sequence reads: CASSFGRTGAYEQYF. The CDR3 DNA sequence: TGCGCCAGCAGCTTTGGGAGGACCGGTGCCTACGAGCAGTACTTC.

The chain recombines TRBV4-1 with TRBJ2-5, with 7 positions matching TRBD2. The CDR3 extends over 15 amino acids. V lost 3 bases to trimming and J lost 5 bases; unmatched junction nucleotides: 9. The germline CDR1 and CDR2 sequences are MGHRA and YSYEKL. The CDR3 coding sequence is TGCGCCAGCAGCCAGGGGATAACTAGCGCCGAGACCCAGTACTTC. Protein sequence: CASSQGITSAETQYF.

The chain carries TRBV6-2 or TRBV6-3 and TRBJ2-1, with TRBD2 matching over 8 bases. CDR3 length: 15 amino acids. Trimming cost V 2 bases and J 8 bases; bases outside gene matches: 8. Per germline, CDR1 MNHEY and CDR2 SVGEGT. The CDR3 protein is CASSYGRGGRDEQFF. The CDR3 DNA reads TGTGCCAGCAGTTACGGACGGGGGGGCCGCGATGAGCAGTTCTTC.

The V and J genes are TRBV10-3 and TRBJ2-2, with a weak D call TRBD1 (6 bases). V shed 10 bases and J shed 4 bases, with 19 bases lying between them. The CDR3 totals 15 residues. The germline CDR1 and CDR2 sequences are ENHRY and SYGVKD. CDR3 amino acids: CASQDTGTTTGELFF. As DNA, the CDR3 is TGTGCCAGCCAGGATACAGGGACCACCACCGGGGAGCTGTTTTTT.

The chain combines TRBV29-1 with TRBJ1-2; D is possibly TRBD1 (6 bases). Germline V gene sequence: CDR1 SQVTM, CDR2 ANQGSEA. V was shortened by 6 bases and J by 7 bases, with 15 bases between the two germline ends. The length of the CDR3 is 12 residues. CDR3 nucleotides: TGCAGCGTCTCGAGCACAGGGTTTGGCTACACCTTC. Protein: CSVSSTGFGYTF.

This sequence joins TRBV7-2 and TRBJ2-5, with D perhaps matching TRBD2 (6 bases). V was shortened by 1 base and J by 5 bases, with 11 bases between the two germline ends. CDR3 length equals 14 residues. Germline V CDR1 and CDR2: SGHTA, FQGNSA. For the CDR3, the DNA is TGTGCCAGCAGCTTAGTCGGAGGGGTTGAGACCCAGTACTTC. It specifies CASSLVGGVETQYF.

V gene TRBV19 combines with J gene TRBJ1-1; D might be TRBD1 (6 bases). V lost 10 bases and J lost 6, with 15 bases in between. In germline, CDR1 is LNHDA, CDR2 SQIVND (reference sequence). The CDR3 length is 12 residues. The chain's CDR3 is CATGTSISEAFF. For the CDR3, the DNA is TGTGCCACTGGGACATCGATATCTGAAGCTTTCTTT.

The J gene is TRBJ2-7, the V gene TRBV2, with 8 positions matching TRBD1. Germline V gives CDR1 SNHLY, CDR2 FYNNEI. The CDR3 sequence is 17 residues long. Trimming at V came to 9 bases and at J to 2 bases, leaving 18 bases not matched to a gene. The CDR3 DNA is TGTGCCAGAGAAACCTCTGGACAGGGTAAAGGGACCTACGAGCAGTACTTC. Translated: CARETSGQGKGTYEQYF.

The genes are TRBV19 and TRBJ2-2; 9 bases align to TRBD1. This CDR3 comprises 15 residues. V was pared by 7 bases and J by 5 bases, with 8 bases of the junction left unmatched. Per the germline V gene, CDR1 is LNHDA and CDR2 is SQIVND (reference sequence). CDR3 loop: CASKQDRGKTGELFF. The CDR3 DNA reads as TGTGCCAGTAAACAGGACAGGGGTAAAACCGGGGAGCTGTTTTTT.